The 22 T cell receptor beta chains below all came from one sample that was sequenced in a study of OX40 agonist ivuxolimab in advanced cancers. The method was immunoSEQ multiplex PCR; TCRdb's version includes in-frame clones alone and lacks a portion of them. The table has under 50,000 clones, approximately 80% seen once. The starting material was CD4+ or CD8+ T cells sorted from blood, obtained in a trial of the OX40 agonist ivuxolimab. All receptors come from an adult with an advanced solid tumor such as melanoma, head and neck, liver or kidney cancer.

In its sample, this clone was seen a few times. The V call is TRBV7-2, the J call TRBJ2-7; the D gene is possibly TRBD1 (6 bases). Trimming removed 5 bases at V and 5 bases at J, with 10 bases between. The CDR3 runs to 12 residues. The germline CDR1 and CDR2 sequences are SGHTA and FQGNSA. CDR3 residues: CASSLHRDEQYF. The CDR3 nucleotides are TGTGCCAGCAGCCTCCACAGGGACGAGCAGTACTTC.

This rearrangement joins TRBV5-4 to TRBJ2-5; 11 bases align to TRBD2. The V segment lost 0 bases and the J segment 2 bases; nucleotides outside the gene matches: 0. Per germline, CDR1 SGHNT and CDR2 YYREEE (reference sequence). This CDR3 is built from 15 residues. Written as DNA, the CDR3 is TGTGCCAGCAGCTTGGGGACTAGCGGGCAAGAGACCCAGTACTTC. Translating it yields CASSLGTSGQETQYF.

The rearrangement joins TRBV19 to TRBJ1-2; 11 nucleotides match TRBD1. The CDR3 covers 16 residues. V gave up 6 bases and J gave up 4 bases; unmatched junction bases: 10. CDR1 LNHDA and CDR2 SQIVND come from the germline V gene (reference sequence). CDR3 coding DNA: TGTGCCAGTAGGGCCGGGACAGGGGGTTTTCGCTATGGCTACACCTTC. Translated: CASRAGTGGFRYGYTF. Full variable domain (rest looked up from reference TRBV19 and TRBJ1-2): DGGITQSPKYLFRKEGQNVTLSCEQNLNHDAMYWYRQDPGQGLRLIYYSQIVNDFQKGDIAEGYSVSREKKESFPLTVTSAQKNPTAFYLCASRAGTGGFRYGYTFGSGTRLTVV.

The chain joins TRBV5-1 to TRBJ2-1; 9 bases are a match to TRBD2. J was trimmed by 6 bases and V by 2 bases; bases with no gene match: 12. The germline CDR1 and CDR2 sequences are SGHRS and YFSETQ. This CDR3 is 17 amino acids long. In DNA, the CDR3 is TGCGCCAGCAGCTTCTCTGGGGGGAGCGGGAGGAGCAATGAGCAGTTCTTC. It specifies CASSFSGGSGRSNEQFF.

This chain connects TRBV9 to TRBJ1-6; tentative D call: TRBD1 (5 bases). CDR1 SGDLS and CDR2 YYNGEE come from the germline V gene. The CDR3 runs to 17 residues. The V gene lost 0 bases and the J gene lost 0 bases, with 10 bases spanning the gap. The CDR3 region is CASSVDQGSSYNSPLHF. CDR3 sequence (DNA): TGTGCCAGCAGCGTAGATCAGGGCAGCTCCTATAATTCACCCCTCCACTTT.

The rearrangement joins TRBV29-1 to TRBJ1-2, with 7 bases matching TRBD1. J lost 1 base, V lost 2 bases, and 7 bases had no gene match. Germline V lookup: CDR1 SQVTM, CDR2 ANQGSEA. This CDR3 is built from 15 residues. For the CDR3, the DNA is TGCAGCGTTGAAAGCCGGGACAGATATAACTATGGCTACACCTTC. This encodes CSVESRDRYNYGYTF.

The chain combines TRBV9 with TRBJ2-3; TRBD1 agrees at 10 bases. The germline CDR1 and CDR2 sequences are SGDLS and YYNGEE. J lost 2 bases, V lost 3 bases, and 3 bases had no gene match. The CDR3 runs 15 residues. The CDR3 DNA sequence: TGTGCCAGCAGCGGGGACAGGGGCCTCACAGATACGCAGTATTTT. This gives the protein CASSGDRGLTDTQYF.

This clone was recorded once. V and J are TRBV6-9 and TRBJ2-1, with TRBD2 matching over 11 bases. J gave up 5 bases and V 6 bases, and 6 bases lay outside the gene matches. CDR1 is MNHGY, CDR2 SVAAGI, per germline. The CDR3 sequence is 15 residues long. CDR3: CASRPQLAGDNEQFF. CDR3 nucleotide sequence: TGTGCCAGCAGACCGCAACTAGCGGGAGACAATGAGCAGTTCTTC.

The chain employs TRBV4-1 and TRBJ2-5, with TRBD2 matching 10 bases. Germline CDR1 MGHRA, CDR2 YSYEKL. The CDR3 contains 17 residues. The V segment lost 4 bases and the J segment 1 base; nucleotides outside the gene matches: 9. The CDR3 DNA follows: TGCGCCAGCAGCCTGGGGAGACTAGCGGGTACCCAAGAGACCCAGTACTTC. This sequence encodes CASSLGRLAGTQETQYF.

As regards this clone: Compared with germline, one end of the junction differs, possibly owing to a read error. CDR3 in DNA: TGTGCCAGCAGTTACCGGGACACCGCTGGGAACACCATATATTTT. It specifies CASSYRDTAGNTIYF. The rearrangement uses TRBV6-5 and TRBJ1-3; perhaps TRBD1 as D (6 bases). This CDR3 is 15 amino acids long. CDR1 and CDR2 (germline): MNHEY, SVGAGI.

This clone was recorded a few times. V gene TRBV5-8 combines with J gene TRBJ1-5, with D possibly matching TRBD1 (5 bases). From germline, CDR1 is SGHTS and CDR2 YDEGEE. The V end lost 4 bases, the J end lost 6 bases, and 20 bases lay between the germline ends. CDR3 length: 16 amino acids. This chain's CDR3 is CASSRLGGVQSQPQHF. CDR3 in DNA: TGTGCCAGCAGCCGGCTGGGAGGGGTACAATCTCAGCCCCAGCATTTT. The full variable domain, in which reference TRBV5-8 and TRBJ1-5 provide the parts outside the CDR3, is EAGVTQSPTHLIKTRGQQATLRCSPISGHTSVYWYQQALGLGLQFLLWYDEGEERNRGNFPPRFSGRQFPNYSSELNVNALELEDSALYLCASSRLGGVQSQPQHFGDGTRLSIL.

The CDR3 nucleotides are TGTGCCAGCAGCTCCGGGGGCAACTATGGCTACACCTTC. Its translation: CASSSGGNYGYTF. V and J are TRBV7-3 and TRBJ1-2; tentatively, D is TRBD1 (6 bases). The CDR3 totals 13 residues. Germline V lookup: CDR1 SGHTA, CDR2 FQGTGA. Trimming removed 4 bases from V and 2 bases from J, with 8 bases in between.

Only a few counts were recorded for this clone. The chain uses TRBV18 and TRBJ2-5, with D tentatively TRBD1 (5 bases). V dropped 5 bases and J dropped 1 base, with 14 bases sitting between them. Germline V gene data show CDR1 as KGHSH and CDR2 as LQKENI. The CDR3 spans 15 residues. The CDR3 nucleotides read TGTGCCAGCTCAACCCGACAGACAGCCCAAGAGACCCAGTACTTC. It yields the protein CASSTRQTAQETQYF.

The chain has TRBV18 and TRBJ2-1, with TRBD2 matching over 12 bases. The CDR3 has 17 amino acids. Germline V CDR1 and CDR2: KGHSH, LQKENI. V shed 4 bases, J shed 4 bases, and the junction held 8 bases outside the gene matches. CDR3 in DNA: TGTGCCAGCTCACAGGGACTAGCGGGTGGCTCGTACAATGAGCAGTTCTTC. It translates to CASSQGLAGGSYNEQFF.

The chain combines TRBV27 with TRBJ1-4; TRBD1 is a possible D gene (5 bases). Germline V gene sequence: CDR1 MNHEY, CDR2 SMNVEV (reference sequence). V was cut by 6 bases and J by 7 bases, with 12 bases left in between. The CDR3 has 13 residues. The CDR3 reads CASRSRTIEKLFF. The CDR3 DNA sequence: TGTGCCAGCAGATCACGGACAATTGAAAAACTGTTTTTT.

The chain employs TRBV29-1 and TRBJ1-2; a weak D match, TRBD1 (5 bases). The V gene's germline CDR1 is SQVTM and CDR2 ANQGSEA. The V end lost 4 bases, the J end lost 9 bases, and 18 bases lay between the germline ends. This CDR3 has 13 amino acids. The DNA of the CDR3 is TGCAGCGTTGGTTCCGGGGGTGGGCTAAGCTACACCTTC. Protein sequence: CSVGSGGGLSYTF.

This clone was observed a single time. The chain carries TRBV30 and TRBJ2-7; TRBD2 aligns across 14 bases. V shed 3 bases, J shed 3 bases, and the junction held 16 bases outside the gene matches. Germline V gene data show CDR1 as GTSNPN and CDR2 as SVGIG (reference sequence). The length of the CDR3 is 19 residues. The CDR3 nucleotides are TGTGCCTGGAGAGACCACGAGACTAGCGGGAGGGCCAGGATCTACGAGCAGTACTTC. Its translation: CAWRDHETSGRARIYEQYF. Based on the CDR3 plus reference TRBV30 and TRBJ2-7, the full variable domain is SQTIHQWPATLVQPVGSPLSLECTVEGTSNPNLYWYRQAAGRGLQLLFYSVGIGQISSEVPQNLSASRPQDRQFILSSKKLLLSDSGFYLCAWRDHETSGRARIYEQYFGPGTRLTVT.

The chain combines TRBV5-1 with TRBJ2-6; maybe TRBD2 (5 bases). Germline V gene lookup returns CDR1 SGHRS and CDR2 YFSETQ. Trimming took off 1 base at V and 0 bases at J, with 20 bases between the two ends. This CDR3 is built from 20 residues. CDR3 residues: CASSLRGLRQTNSGANVLTF. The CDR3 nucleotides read TGCGCCAGCAGCTTGAGAGGGTTACGGCAGACCAACTCTGGGGCCAACGTCCTGACTTTC. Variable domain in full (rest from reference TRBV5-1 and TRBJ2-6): KAGVTQTPRYLIKTRGQQVTLSCSPISGHRSVSWYQQTPGQGLQFLFEYFSETQRNKGNFPGRFSGRQFSNSRSEMNVSTLELGDSALYLCASSLRGLRQTNSGANVLTFGAGSRLTVL.

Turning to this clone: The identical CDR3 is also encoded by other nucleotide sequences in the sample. CDR3 region: CASSLGETQYF. The CDR3 coding sequence is TGTGCCAGCAGTTTGGGAGAGACCCAGTACTTC. V is TRBV11-2 and J is TRBJ2-5, with no clear D. Germline V gives CDR1 SGHAT, CDR2 FQNNGV. V dropped 6 bases and J dropped 4 bases, with 6 bases sitting between them. This CDR3 has 11 amino acids.

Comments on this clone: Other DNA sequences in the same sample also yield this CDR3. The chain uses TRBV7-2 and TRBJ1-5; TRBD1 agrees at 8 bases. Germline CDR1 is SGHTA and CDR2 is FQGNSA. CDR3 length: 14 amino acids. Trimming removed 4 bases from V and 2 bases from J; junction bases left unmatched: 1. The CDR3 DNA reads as TGTGCCAGCAGCTCACAGGGGGGCAATCAGCCCCAGCATTTT. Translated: CASSSQGGNQPQHF.

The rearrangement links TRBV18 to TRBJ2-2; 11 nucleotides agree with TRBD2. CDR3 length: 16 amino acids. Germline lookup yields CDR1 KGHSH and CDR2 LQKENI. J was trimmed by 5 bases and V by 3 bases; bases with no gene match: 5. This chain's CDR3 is CASSPLAGGTTGELFF. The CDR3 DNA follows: TGTGCCAGCTCACCTTTAGCGGGAGGGACGACCGGGGAGCTGTTTTTT.

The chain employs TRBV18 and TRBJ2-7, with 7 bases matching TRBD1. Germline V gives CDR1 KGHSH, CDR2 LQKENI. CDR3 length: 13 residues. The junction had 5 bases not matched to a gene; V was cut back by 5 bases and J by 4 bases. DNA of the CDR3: TGTGCCAGCTCAGCCGGGACAGAATACGAGCAGTACTTC. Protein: CASSAGTEYEQYF.